Sequencing of this T cell receptor (beta chain) was carried out in a study of T cell repertoires in cytomegalovirus infection. Study background: Signatures in public TCR beta sequences pointed to both CMV infection and matching HLA type.

A single record per CDR3 protein comes from TCRdb applying MiXCR to the reads. The table lists fewer than 550,000 distinct CDR3 sequences, approximately 25% of them singletons, with about 13% in the top ten. Germline lookup yields CDR1 LNHDA and CDR2 SQIVND (reference sequence). Trimming left V 3 bases short and J 10 bases short, with 15 bases between. The CDR3 is 13 amino acids. This receptor was obtained from a human donor in good health (CMV status not recorded). Some clones in this sample may be carry-over from other donors' samples. J is TRBJ1-1 and V is TRBV19; tentative D call: TRBD1 (5 bases). The sequencing sample was made of PBMCs. The CDR3 here is CASSMWGLAGAFF. As DNA, the CDR3 is TGTGCCAGTAGTATGTGGGGCCTGGCGGGAGCTTTCTTT.